The clone carrying this TCR beta chain appeared once. The antigen remains undetermined. This may come from a read error, since a much larger clone is one base off. This sample was included in a study of T cells in Graves' hyperthyroidism and ophthalmopathy. Study findings and constraints: Stable hyperthyroidism was told apart from ophthalmopathy by a model built on 13 V-J features.

The CDR3 has 14 amino acids. The junction had 2 bases not matched to a gene; V was cut back by 0 bases and J by 5 bases. Germline V CDR1 and CDR2: SEHNR, FQNEAQ (reference sequence). Uncontrolled infection, other autoimmune disease, pregnancy or lactation disqualified patients from enrolment. On the basis of clinical symptoms, serum thyroxine and TRAb, thyroid ultrasound and orbital computed tomography, diagnoses were made. The source material, RNA transcripts, was used to amplify TCR beta CDR3 regions. Researchers ran a first-round RT-PCR on the TCR CDR3 using the HTBI primer set. TCRdb ran MiXCR on the multiplex PCR reads and lists one entry per CDR3 protein. The data show hundreds of thousands of distinct CDR3 sequences, 12% to 15% seen once.

Material: blood. The chain combines TRBV7-9 with TRBJ2-7; 9 bases align to TRBD2. This receptor was obtained from a woman between 18 and 30 years old with Graves' hyperthyroidism. Written as DNA, the CDR3 is TGTGCCAGCAGCTTAGCTAGCGGGAGTGACGAGCAGTACTTC. It translates to CASSLASGSDEQYF.